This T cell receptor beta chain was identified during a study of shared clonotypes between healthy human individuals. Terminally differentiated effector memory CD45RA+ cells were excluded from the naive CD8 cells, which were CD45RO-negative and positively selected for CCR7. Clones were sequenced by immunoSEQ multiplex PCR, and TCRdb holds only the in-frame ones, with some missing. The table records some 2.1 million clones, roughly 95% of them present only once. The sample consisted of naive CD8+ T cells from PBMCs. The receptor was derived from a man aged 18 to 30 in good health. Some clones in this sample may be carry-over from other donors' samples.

The CDR3 spells CASSDRALAGQTEQYF. CDR3 DNA sequence: TGCGCCAGCAGCGATAGAGCACTAGCGGGACAAACCGAGCAGTACTTC. The chain joins TRBV4-1 to TRBJ2-7, with 10 bases aligning to TRBD2. Germline trimming cut 5 bases from V and 6 bases from J; bases unmatched to any gene: 13. Germline V CDR1 and CDR2: MGHRA, YSYEKL. The CDR3 runs to 16 residues.